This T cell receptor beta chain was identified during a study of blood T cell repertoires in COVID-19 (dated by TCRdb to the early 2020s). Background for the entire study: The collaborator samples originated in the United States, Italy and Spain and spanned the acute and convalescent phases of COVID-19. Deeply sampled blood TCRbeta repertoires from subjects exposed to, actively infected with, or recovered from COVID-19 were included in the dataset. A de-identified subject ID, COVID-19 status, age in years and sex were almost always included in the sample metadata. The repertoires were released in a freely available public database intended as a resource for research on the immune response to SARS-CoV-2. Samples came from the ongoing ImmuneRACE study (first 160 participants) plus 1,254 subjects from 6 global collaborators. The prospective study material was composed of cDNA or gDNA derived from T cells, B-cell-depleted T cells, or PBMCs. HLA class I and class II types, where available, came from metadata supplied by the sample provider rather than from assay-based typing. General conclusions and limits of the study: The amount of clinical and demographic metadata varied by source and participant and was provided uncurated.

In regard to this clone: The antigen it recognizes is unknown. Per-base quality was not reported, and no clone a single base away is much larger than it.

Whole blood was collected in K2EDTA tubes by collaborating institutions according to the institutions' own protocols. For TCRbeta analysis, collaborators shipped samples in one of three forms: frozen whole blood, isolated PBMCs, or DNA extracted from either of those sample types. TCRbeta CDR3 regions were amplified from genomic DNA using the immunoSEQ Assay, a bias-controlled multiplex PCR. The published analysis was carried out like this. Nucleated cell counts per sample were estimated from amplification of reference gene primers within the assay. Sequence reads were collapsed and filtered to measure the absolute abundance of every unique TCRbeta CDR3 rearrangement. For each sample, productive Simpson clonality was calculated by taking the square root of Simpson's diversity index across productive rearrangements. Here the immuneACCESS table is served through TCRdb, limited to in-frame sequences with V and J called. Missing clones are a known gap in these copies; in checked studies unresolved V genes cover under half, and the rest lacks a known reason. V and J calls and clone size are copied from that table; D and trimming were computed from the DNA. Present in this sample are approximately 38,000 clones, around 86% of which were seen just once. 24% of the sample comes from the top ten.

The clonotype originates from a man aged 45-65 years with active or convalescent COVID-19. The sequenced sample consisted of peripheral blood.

CDR3 region: CAWSQRQGMRGNQPQHF. The sequenced DNA is TGTGCCTGGAGTCAAAGACAGGGGATGAGGGGCAATCAGCCCCAGCATTTT. The V and J segments used are TRBV30 and TRBJ1-5; TRBD1 fits 8 bases in the junction. Including the terminal cysteine and phenylalanine, the CDR3 comprises 17 residues. Only the CDR3 DNA stays, 51 bases, in frame from base 1. After removal of 2 bases from V and 2 bases from J, the junction retains 11 bases not matched to a gene. CDR1 and CDR2, looked up from the germline V gene (reference sequence), are GTSNPN and SVGIG.